These 21 T cell receptor beta chains originate from one sample sequenced in a study of blood T cell repertoires in COVID-19. TCRdb's copy holds only in-frame clones and misses some; the assay was immunoSEQ multiplex PCR. The data show 200,000 to 250,000 clones, with around 86% seen just once and roughly 2.3% held by the top ten. Material: peripheral blood. These receptors were collected from a man aged 30 to 39 who had recovered from COVID-19.

This rearrangement joins TRBV19 to TRBJ2-6; 7 bases match TRBD2. The CDR3 length is 14 residues. The V gene's germline CDR1 is LNHDA and CDR2 SQIVND (reference sequence). Trimming took 7 bases from V and 2 from J; bases not matched to a gene: 2. Written as DNA, the CDR3 is TGTGCCAGTAAAGCGGGGACTGGGGCCAACGTCCTGACTTTC. As protein: CASKAGTGANVLTF.

The J gene is TRBJ2-3, the V gene TRBV7-6; no definite D call. Trimming removed 5 bases at V and 2 bases at J, with 14 bases between. CDR1 SGHVS and CDR2 FNYEAQ come from the germline V gene. This CDR3 has 15 amino acids. The CDR3 loop reads CASSLLRGATDTQYF. The DNA of the CDR3 is TGTGCCAGCAGCCTTCTTCGCGGCGCCACAGATACGCAGTATTTT.

The chain employs TRBV7-9 and TRBJ2-3; the match to TRBD1 covers 7 bases. The CDR3 has 14 amino acids. The V segment lost 5 bases and the J segment 2 bases; nucleotides outside the gene matches: 4. Per the germline V gene, CDR1 is SEHNR and CDR2 is FQNEAQ (reference sequence). In nucleotides, the CDR3 is TGTGCCAGCAGCCTGGGACAGTCCACAGATACGCAGTATTTT. Amino acid sequence: CASSLGQSTDTQYF.

J is TRBJ1-5 and V is TRBV23-1; D perhaps matches TRBD1 (6 bases). TRBV23-1 is labeled an ORF, and its function is uncertain. V lost 11 bases to trimming and J lost 5 bases, with 16 bases between them. CDR3 length equals 13 residues. CDR3 residues: CAFRGTSDQPQHF. The CDR3, as DNA: TGCGCCTTCCGAGGGACATCGGATCAGCCCCAGCATTTT.

J is TRBJ2-5 and V is TRBV30; 8 nucleotides agree with TRBD1. The CDR3 totals 13 residues. Per the germline V gene, CDR1 is GTSNPN and CDR2 is SVGIG (reference sequence). J lost 6 bases, V lost 4 bases, and 7 bases had no gene match. In nucleotides, the CDR3 is TGTGCCTGGAAGGCAGGGGGCGCGAAGACCCAGTACTTC. It encodes CAWKAGGAKTQYF.

The chain is built from TRBV7-8 and TRBJ1-6; maybe TRBD1 (5 bases). Germline CDR1 SGHVS, CDR2 FQNEAQ. The V and J ends lost 1 base and 6 bases respectively, with 10 bases between them. There are 15 residues in the CDR3. The CDR3 loop is CASSLVVQGNSPLHF. CDR3 nucleotides: TGTGCCAGCAGCTTAGTCGTCCAGGGTAATTCACCCCTCCACTTT. Combining the CDR3 with reference TRBV7-8 and TRBJ1-6 gives the whole variable domain GAGVSQSPRYKVAKRGQDVALRCDPISGHVSLFWYQQALGQGPEFLTYFQNEAQLDKSGLPSDRFFAERPEGSVSTLKIQRTQQEDSAVYLCASSLVVQGNSPLHFGNGTRLTVT.

V is TRBV28 and J is TRBJ1-2, with TRBD1 as a possible D gene (6 bases). The CDR3 totals 14 residues. V gave up 4 bases and J gave up 5 bases, with 14 bases separating them. Per germline, CDR1 MDHEN and CDR2 SYDVKM. CDR3 protein: CASSWTVRPYGYTF. The CDR3 DNA follows: TGTGCCAGCAGTTGGACAGTTCGCCCGTATGGCTACACCTTC.

This sequence joins TRBV3-1 (or the pseudogene TRBV3-2) and TRBJ1-6; 9 nucleotides match TRBD1. The CDR3 runs 15 residues. Trimming cost V 3 bases and J 5 bases; bases outside gene matches: 2. Germline CDR1 LGHDT, CDR2 YNNKEL (reference sequence). In nucleotides, the CDR3 is TGTGCCAGCAGCCAGGGGGACAGGGATAATTCACCCCTCCACTTT. It is translated as CASSQGDRDNSPLHF.

The J gene is TRBJ1-1, the V gene TRBV18, with D possibly TRBD1 on 5 matching bases. Germline V gene data show CDR1 as KGHSH and CDR2 as LQKENI. The CDR3 loop spans 15 amino acids. V lost 3 bases to trimming and J lost 1 base, with 12 bases between them. Written as DNA, the CDR3 is TGTGCCAGCTCACCCCAGGACATGGCGAACACTGAAGCTTTCTTT. Its protein is CASSPQDMANTEAFF.

This clone has just one count. The genes are TRBV11-3 and TRBJ2-7; D is possibly TRBD2 (6 bases). CDR3 length equals 13 residues. V lost 5 bases, J lost 3 bases, and 11 bases lay in between. The V gene's germline CDR1 is SGHNT and CDR2 YENEEA. The CDR3 DNA sequence: TGTGCCAGCAGCCTGGGACTTGTCTACGAGCAGTACTTC. Translating gives CASSLGLVYEQYF.

V and J are TRBV4-1 and TRBJ2-3; the match to TRBD2 covers 9 bases. The V gene's germline CDR1 is MGHRA and CDR2 YSYEKL. This CDR3 spans 16 amino acids. The ends lost 0 bases at V and 6 bases at J; junction bases unmatched: 7. CDR3 protein: CASSQDRAGGKDTQYF. Here the CDR3 DNA reads TGCGCCAGCAGCCAAGATAGGGCGGGGGGGAAGGATACGCAGTATTTT.

The chain is built from TRBV11-3 and TRBJ2-3; 9 bases map to TRBD1. CDR3 length equals 15 residues. V lost 3 bases, J lost 6 bases, and 7 bases stayed unmatched. Germline V lookup: CDR1 SGHNT, CDR2 YENEEA. CDR3 sequence (DNA): TGTGCCAGCAGCTTCGGGACAGGGAGAACCGATACGCAGTATTTT. This encodes CASSFGTGRTDTQYF.

This clone has a single count. The J gene is TRBJ1-2, the V gene TRBV6-4; D is uncertain. The CDR3 runs to 15 residues. V lost 6 bases and J 3 bases, leaving 17 bases between the germline ends. The V gene's germline CDR1 is MRHNA and CDR2 SNTAGT. The CDR3 loop is CASRLSGPGYYGYTF. The CDR3 nucleotides are TGTGCCAGCAGACTTTCCGGTCCGGGGTACTATGGCTACACCTTC.

The chain links TRBV9 to TRBJ2-7; 8 bases line up with TRBD1. V lost 4 bases to trimming and J lost 6 bases; unmatched junction nucleotides: 9. The germline V gene encodes CDR1 SGDLS and CDR2 YYNGEE. The CDR3 sequence is 14 residues long. The DNA of the CDR3 is TGTGCCAGCAGCCCACGGACAGGGCCGGGCGAGCAGTACTTC. Amino acids: CASSPRTGPGEQYF.

This sequence joins TRBV6-2 or TRBV6-3 and TRBJ1-1, with TRBD1 matching over 9 bases. This CDR3 region has 15 residues. From germline, CDR1 is MNHEY and CDR2 SVGEGT. Trimming took 4 bases from V and 4 from J; bases not matched to a gene: 7. The CDR3 DNA is TGTGCCAGCAGTTTAACAGGGGGCGGTAGCACTGAAGCTTTCTTT. Translation gives CASSLTGGGSTEAFF.

The chain employs TRBV3-1 (or the pseudogene TRBV3-2) and TRBJ1-1; D unresolved. V lost 5 bases, J lost 1 base, and 11 bases lay in between. CDR3 length equals 14 residues. Looked up from germline, CDR1 is LGHDT and CDR2 is YNNKEL (reference sequence). CDR3 bases: TGTGCCAGCAGCAAACGGGAAGCGAACACTGAAGCTTTCTTT. This sequence encodes CASSKREANTEAFF.

The chain recombines TRBV5-1 with TRBJ1-2, with TRBD1 matching 11 bases. CDR1 and CDR2 from the germline V gene are SGHRS and YFSETQ. The CDR3 totals 16 residues. Germline trimming cut 0 bases from V and 2 bases from J; bases unmatched to any gene: 3. This CDR3 is CASSLGDRGANYGYTF. The CDR3 DNA reads TGCGCCAGCAGCTTGGGGGACAGGGGGGCGAACTATGGCTACACCTTC.

This clone showed up just a few times. This rearrangement joins TRBV7-2 to TRBJ2-1; 8 nucleotides line up with TRBD1. The CDR3 spans 16 residues. The germline V gene encodes CDR1 SGHTA and CDR2 FQGNSA. With 1 base clipped from V and 12 bases from J, the junction kept 14 bases outside the gene matches. CDR3 residues: CASSLDDWTGKLVQFF. CDR3 nucleotide sequence: TGTGCCAGCAGCTTAGATGACTGGACAGGGAAATTGGTGCAGTTCTTC.

The chain carries TRBV19 and TRBJ2-7; the D gene is possibly TRBD1 (5 bases). Trimming cost V 6 bases and J 3 bases, with 6 bases left between them. This CDR3 comprises 11 residues. Germline CDR1 is LNHDA and CDR2 is SQIVND (reference sequence). CDR3 residues: CASRDSYEQYF. The CDR3 nucleotides are TGTGCCAGTAGAGACAGCTACGAGCAGTACTTC. Full variable domain (rest looked up from reference TRBV19 and TRBJ2-7): DGGITQSPKYLFRKEGQNVTLSCEQNLNHDAMYWYRQDPGQGLRLIYYSQIVNDFQKGDIAEGYSVSREKKESFPLTVTSAQKNPTAFYLCASRDSYEQYFGPGTRLTVT.

This clone turned up a few times. This chain links TRBV19 with TRBJ1-5; D unresolved. Germline assignment: CDR1 LNHDA and CDR2 SQIVND (reference sequence). The CDR3 length is 15 residues. With 3 bases removed from V and 0 bases from J, the gap between germline ends came to 9 bases. The CDR3 protein is CASSITHYSNQPQHF. CDR3 sequence (DNA): TGTGCCAGTAGTATTACACACTATAGCAATCAGCCCCAGCATTTT.

This chain joins TRBV11-3 and TRBJ2-5; possibly TRBD1 for D (5 bases). Germline V gene lookup returns CDR1 SGHNT and CDR2 YENEEA. Trimming left V 6 bases short and J 5 bases short, with 16 bases between. The CDR3 is 14 residues long. CDR3 coding DNA: TGTGCCAGCAGTAGGGGTCCCGGTGAGGAGACCCAGTACTTC. It codes for CASSRGPGEETQYF.